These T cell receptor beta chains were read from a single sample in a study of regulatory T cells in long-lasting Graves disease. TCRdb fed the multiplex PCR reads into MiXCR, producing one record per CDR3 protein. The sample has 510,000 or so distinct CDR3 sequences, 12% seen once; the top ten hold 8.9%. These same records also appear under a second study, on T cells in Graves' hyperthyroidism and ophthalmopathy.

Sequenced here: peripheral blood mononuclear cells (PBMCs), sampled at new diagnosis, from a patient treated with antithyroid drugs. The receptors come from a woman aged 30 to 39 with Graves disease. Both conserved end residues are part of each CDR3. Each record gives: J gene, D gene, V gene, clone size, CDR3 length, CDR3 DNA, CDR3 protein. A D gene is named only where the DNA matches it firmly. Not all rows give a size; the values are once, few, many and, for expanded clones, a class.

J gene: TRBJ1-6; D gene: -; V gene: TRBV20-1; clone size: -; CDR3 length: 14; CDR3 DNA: TGCAGTGCGTCCCCGGGGGAGTATAATTCACCCCTCCGCTTT; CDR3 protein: CSASPGEYNSPLRF
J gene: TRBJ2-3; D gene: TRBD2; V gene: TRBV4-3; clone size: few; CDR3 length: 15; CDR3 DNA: TGCGCCAGCAGCCCCGGACTAGCGGGACCAGATACGCAGTATTTT; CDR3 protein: CASSPGLAGPDTQYF
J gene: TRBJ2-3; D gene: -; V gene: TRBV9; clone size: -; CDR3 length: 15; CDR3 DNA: TGTGCCAGCAGCGCTGACTACCGGGTACAAGATACGCAGTATTTT; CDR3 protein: CASSADYRVQDTQYF
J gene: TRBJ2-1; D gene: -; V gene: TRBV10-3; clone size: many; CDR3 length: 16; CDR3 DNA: TGTGCCATCAGTGAGTCGTTTGCCTTCACCCACAATGAGCAGTTCTTC; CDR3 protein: CAISESFAFTHNEQFF
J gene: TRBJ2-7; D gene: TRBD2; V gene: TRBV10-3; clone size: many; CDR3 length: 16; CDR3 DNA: TGTGCCATCAGTCCCGGGACTAGCGGGAGTATCCACGAGCAGTACTTC; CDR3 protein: CAISPGTSGSIHEQYF
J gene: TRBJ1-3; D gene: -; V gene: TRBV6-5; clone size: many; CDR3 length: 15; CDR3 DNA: TGTGCCAGCAGTTACGGCAGAAGCTCTGGAAACACCATATATTTT; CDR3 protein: CASSYGRSSGNTIYF
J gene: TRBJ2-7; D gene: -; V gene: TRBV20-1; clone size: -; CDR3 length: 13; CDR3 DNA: TGCAGTGCTAGTAACAGCTACTCCTACGAGCAGTACTTC; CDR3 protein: CSASNSYSYEQYF
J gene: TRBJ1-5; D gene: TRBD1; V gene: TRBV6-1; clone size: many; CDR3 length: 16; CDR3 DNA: TGTGCCAGCAGTCCCCTGGACAGGGGAAGCAATCAGCCCCAGCATTTT; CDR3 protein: CASSPLDRGSNQPQHF
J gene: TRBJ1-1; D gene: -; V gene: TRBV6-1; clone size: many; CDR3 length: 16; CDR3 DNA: TGTGCCAGCAGTCCACAGGGTTACCTACGGGACACTGAAGCTTTCTTT; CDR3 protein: CASSPQGYLRDTEAFF
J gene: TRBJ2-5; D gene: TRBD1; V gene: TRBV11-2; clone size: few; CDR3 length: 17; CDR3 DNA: TGCGCCAGCAGCCAAGAAGAGGCAGGGGGCTTTCTAGAGACCCAGTACTTC; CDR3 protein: CASSQEEAGGFLETQYF
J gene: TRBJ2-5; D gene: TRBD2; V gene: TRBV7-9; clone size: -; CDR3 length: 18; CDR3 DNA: TGTGCCAGCAGCTTAGAGGGCCCGGGACTAGAGTTGCAAGAGACCCAGTACTTC; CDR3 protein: CASSLEGPGLELQETQYF
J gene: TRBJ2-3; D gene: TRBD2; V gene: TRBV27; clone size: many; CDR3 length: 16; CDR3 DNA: TGTGCCAGCAGTTTCCTAGCGGAGTCTAGCACAGATACGCAGTATTTT; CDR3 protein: CASSFLAESSTDTQYF
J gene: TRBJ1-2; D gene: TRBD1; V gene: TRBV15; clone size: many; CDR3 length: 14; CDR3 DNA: TGTGCCACCAGCAGGGACAGGGCTCTCTATGGCTACACCTTC; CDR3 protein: CATSRDRALYGYTF
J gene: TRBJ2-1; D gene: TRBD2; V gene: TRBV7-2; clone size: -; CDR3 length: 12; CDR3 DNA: TGTGCCAGCAGCCTGACTAGCCATGAGCAGTTCTTC; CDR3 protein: CASSLTSHEQFF
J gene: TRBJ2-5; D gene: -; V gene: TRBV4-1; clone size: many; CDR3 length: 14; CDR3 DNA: TGCGCCAGCAGCCAACAGGAGATGGGGGAGACCCAGTACTTC; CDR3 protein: CASSQQEMGETQYF
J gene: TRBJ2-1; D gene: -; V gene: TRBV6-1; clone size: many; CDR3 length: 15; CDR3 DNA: TGTGCCAGCAGCCTCATACGGCTAGCACCCAGGGAGCAGTTCTTC; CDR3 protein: CASSLIRLAPREQFF
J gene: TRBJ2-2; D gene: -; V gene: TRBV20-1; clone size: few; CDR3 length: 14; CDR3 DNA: TGCAGTGCCAAGTCCAGGATGAACACCGGGGAGCTGTTTTTT; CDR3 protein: CSAKSRMNTGELFF
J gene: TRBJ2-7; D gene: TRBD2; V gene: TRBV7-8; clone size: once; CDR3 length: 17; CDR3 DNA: TGTGCCAGCAGCCGAGGACTAGCGGGAAGACGCCCCTACGAGCAGTACTTC; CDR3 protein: CASSRGLAGRRPYEQYF
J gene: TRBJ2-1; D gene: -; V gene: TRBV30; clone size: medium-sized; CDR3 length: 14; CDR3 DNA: TGTGCCTGGAGTGGGGGGGTCTCCTACAATGAGCAGTTCTTC; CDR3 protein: CAWSGGVSYNEQFF
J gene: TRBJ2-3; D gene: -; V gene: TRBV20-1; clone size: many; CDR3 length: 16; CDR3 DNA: TGCAGTGCTGGCGGGGCTAGGGGACATAGCACAGATACGCAGTATTTT; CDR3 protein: CSAGGARGHSTDTQYF
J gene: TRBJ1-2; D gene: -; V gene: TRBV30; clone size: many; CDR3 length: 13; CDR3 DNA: TGTGCCTGGAGTCGGTCAGAGAACTATGGCTACACCTTC; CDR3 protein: CAWSRSENYGYTF
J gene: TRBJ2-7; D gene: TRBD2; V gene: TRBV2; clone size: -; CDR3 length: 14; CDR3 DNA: TGTGCCAGCAGAGGGTTCGGCGGGAGGGGCGAGCAGTACTTC; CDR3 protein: CASRGFGGRGEQYF
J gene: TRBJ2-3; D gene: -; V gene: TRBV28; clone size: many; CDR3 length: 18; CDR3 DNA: TGTGCCAGCAGTTTCGAATTTAGCGGAGCTACTAGCACAGATACGCAGTATTTT; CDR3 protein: CASSFEFSGATSTDTQYF
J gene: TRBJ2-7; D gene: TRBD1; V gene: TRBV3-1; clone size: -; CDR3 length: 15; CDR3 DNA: TGTGCCAGCAGCCAAGGTAGGGGACAGGGGAGCGAGCAGTACTTC; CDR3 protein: CASSQGRGQGSEQYF
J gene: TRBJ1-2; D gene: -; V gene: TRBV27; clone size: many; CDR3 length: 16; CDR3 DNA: TGTGCCAGCAGCCCCATTACAGCGGGTTCTAACTATGGCTACACCTTC; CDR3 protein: CASSPITAGSNYGYTF
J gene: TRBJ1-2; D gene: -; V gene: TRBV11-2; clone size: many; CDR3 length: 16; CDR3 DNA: TGTGCCAGCAGCTTAGACGAGCCAGGGGCTAACCATGGCTACACCTTC; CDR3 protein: CASSLDEPGANHGYTF
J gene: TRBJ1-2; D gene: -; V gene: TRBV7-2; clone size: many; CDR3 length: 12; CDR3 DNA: TGTGCCAACGCGGGGCAGGCCGATGGCTACACCTTC; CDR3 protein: CANAGQADGYTF
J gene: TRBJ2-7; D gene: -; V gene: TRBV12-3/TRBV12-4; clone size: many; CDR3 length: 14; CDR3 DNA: TGTGCCAGCAGATCAGGGAGGCGGCCCTACGAGCAGTACTTC; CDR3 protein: CASRSGRRPYEQYF
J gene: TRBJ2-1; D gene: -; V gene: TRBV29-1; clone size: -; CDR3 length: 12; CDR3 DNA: TGCAGCGTCCGACTAGAGGTAAATGAGCAGTTCTTC; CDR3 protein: CSVRLEVNEQFF
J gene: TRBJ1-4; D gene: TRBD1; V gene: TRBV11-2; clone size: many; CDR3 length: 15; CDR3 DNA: TGTGCCAGCAGCTTAAGGCTTGGCAGGGGGGAAAAACTGTTTTTT; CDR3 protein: CASSLRLGRGEKLFF
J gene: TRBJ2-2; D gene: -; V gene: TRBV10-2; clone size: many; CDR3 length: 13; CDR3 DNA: TGCGCCAGCAGTGAGGAGGACACCGGGGAGCTGTTTTTT; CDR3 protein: CASSEEDTGELFF
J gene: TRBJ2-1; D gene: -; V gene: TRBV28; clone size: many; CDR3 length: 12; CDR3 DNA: TGTGCCAGCAGTTTGTCCCGTAATGAGCAGTTCTTC; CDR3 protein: CASSLSRNEQFF
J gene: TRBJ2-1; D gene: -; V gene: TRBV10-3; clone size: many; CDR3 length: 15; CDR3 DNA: TGTGCCATCAGTGACGGCGCGGACTCCTACAATGAGCAGTTCTTC; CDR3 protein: CAISDGADSYNEQFF
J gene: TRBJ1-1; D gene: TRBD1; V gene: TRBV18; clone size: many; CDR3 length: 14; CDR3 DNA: TGTGCCAGCAGCCCGGGACAGCAGAACACTGAAGCTTTCTTT; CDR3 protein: CASSPGQQNTEAFF
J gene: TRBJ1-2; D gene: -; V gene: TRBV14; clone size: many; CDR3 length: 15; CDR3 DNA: TGTGCCAGCAGCCAGAACAGCGGTAGCCCCTATGGCTACACCTTC; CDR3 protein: CASSQNSGSPYGYTF